Listed below are T cell receptor beta chains from one sample, sequenced in a study of cytomegalovirus exposure and HLA in healthy donors. Profiling relied on immunoSEQ multiplex PCR, and the TCRdb table lists in-frame clones only, not all of them. The table lists some 170,000 clones, approximately 79% of them singletons. Material for sequencing was PBMCs. These receptors were collected from a man aged 35 to 55 in good health and CMV-seronegative. CDR3s include the opening cysteine and the closing phenylalanine or tryptophan. Each record gives: clone size, D gene, J gene, V gene, CDR3 protein, CDR3 DNA. The D gene is left open where the match is weak. Expanded clones are given a class, and other clones once, few, many or no size at all.

abundance: -
d_gene: -
j_gene: TRBJ1-1
v_gene: TRBV5-5
CDR3aa: CASSIKLNTEAFF
CDR3nt: TGTGCCAGTTCTATAAAGTTGAACACTGAAGCTTTCTTT

abundance: -
d_gene: -
j_gene: TRBJ1-6
v_gene: TRBV9
CDR3aa: CASSVASTSPLHF
CDR3nt: TGTGCCAGCAGCGTAGCTTCAACATCACCCCTCCACTTT

abundance: -
d_gene: TRBD1
j_gene: TRBJ1-5
v_gene: TRBV10-3
CDR3aa: CAISADRGNQPQHF
CDR3nt: TGTGCCATCAGTGCAGACAGGGGCAATCAGCCCCAGCATTTT

abundance: -
d_gene: -
j_gene: TRBJ2-5
v_gene: TRBV28
CDR3aa: CASTLRGIQETQYF
CDR3nt: TGTGCCAGCACCCTTAGAGGAATCCAAGAGACCCAGTACTTC

abundance: -
d_gene: -
j_gene: TRBJ2-7
v_gene: TRBV7-6
CDR3aa: CASSDRTDYEQYF
CDR3nt: TGTGCCAGCAGCGACCGGACAGACTACGAGCAGTACTTC

abundance: -
d_gene: -
j_gene: TRBJ2-1
v_gene: TRBV5-6
CDR3aa: CASRSYNEQFF
CDR3nt: TGTGCCAGCAGGTCGTACAATGAGCAGTTCTTC

abundance: -
d_gene: -
j_gene: TRBJ2-3
v_gene: TRBV7-9
CDR3aa: CASSYEGTTQYF
CDR3nt: TGTGCCAGCAGCTATGAGGGAACCACGCAGTATTTT

abundance: -
d_gene: TRBD1
j_gene: TRBJ2-7
v_gene: TRBV7-9
CDR3aa: CASSFEDRSHEQYF
CDR3nt: TGTGCCAGCAGCTTTGAGGACAGGTCCCACGAGCAGTACTTC

abundance: -
d_gene: -
j_gene: TRBJ2-7
v_gene: TRBV19
CDR3aa: CASSIRGGEQYF
CDR3nt: TGTGCCAGTAGTATAAGGGGCGGCGAGCAGTACTTC

abundance: -
d_gene: TRBD2
j_gene: TRBJ2-1
v_gene: TRBV28
CDR3aa: CASSLMGREPFYNEQFF
CDR3nt: TGTGCCAGCAGTTTGATGGGGCGGGAGCCCTTTTACAATGAGCAGTTCTTC

abundance: -
d_gene: TRBD2
j_gene: TRBJ2-1
v_gene: TRBV28
CDR3aa: CASSRSGRANEQFF
CDR3nt: TGTGCCAGCAGTCGCAGCGGGAGGGCTAATGAGCAGTTCTTC

abundance: -
d_gene: -
j_gene: TRBJ2-2
v_gene: TRBV9
CDR3aa: CASSPAGRTGELFF
CDR3nt: TGTGCCAGCAGCCCTGCGGGGAGGACCGGGGAGCTGTTTTTT

abundance: -
d_gene: -
j_gene: TRBJ2-1
v_gene: TRBV7-2
CDR3aa: CASSLGRYNEQFF
CDR3nt: TGTGCCAGCAGCTTAGGGCGGTACAATGAGCAGTTCTTC

abundance: -
d_gene: TRBD1
j_gene: TRBJ2-3
v_gene: TRBV19
CDR3aa: CASRDRGRSTDTQYF
CDR3nt: TGTGCCAGTAGAGACAGGGGGAGGTCCACAGATACGCAGTATTTT

abundance: once
d_gene: TRBD1
j_gene: TRBJ1-5
v_gene: TRBV19
CDR3aa: CASRWAGGYNQPQHF
CDR3nt: TGTGCCAGTAGATGGGCAGGGGGCTACAATCAGCCCCAGCATTTT

abundance: -
d_gene: -
j_gene: TRBJ1-3
v_gene: TRBV7-2
CDR3aa: CASSQAPGAGNTIYF
CDR3nt: TGTGCCAGCAGCCAGGCTCCGGGAGCTGGAAACACCATATATTTT

abundance: -
d_gene: TRBD2
j_gene: TRBJ2-2
v_gene: TRBV7-9
CDR3aa: CASRPSGTGELFF
CDR3nt: TGTGCCAGCCGTCCTAGCGGGACGGGGGAGCTGTTTTTT